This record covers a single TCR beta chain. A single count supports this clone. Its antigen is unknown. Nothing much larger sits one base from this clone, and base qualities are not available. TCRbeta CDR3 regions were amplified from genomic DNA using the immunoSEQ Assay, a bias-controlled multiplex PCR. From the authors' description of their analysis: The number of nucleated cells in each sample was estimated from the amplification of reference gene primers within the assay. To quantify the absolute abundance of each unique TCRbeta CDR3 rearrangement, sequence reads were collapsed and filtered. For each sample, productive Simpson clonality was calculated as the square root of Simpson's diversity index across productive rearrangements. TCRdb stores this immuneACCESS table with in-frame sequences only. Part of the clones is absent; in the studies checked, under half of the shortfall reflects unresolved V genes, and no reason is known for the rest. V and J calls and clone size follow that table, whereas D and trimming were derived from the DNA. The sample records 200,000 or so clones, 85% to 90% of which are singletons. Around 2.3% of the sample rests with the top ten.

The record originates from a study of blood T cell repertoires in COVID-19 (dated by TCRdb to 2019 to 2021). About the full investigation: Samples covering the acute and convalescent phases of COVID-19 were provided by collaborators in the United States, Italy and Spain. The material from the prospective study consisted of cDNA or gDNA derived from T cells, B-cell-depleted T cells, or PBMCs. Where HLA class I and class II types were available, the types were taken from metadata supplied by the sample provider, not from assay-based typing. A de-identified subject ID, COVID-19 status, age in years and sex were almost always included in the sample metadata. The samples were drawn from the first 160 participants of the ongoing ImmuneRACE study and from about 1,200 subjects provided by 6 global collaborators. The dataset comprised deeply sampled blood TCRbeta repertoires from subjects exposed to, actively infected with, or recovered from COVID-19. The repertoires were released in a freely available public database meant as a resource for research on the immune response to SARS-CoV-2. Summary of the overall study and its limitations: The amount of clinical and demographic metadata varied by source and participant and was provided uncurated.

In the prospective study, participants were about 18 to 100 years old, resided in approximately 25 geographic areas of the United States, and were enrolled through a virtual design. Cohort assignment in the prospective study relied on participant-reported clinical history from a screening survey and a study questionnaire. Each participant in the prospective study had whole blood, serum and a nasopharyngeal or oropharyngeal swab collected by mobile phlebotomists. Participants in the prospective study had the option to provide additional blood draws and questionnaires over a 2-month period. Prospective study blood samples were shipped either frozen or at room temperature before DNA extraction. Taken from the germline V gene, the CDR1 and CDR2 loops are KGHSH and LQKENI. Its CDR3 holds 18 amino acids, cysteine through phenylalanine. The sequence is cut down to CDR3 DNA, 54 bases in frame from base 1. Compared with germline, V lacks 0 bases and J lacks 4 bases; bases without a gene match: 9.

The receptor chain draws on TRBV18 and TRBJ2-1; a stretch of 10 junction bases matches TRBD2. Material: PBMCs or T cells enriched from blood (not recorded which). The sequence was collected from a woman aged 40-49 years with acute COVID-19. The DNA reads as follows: TGTGCCAGCTCACCACCGCTAGAGCGGGAGGGTTTATACAATGAGCAGTTCTTC. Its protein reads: CASSPPLEREGLYNEQFF.